This T cell receptor (beta chain) comes out of a study of blood T cell repertoires in COVID-19. Study-wide context: Whether acute or convalescent, the COVID-19 samples came from the United States, Italy and Spain. PBMCs, B-cell-depleted T cells, or T cells were the source of the cDNA or gDNA that made up the material.

Per the original methods: Cell counts per sample came from amplifying reference gene primers. The protocol was immunoSEQ multiplex PCR, while the TCRdb copy is restricted to in-frame clones and leaves out a portion. V and J calls and clone size follow that table, whereas D and trimming were derived from the DNA. The sample has roughly 70,000 clones, 82% seen once; the top ten hold about 3.9%. The CDR3 is 15 residues long. The V end was cut by 7 bases, the J end by 5 bases, with 20 bases between. Germline values: CDR1 MNHNY, CDR2 SVGAGI (reference sequence). The genes are TRBV6-6 and TRBJ2-5, with a tentative D call TRBD2 (5 bases). The material sequenced was peripheral blood. The sequence was collected from a woman between 55 and 75 years old with acute or convalescent COVID-19. The CDR3, as DNA: TGTGCCAGCATCAGACGCCATATCACGGGGGAGACCCAGTACTTC. This translates into CASIRRHITGETQYF.